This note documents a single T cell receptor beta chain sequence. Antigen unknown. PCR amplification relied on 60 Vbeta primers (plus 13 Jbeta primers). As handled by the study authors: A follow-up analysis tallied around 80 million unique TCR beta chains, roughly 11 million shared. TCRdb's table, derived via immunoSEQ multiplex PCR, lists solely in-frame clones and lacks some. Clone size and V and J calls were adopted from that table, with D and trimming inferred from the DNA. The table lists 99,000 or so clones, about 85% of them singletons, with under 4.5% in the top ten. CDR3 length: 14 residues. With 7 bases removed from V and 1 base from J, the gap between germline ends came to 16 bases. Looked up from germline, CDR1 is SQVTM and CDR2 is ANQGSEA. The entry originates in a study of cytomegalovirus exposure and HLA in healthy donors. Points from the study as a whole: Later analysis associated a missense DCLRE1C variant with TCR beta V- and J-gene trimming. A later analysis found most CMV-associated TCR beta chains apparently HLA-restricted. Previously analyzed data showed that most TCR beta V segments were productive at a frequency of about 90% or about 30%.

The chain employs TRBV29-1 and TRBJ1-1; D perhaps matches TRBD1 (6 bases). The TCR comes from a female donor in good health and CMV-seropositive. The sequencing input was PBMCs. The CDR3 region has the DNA TGCAGCGGGAGGCGGACAGAGACGAACACTGAAGCTTTCTTT. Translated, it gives CSGRRTETNTEAFF.